This TCR beta chain was sequenced during a study of T-cell memory formation after mild COVID-19. This CDR3 spans 16 amino acids. CDR1 SGHVS and CDR2 FNYEAQ come from the germline V gene. V was clipped by 5 bases and J by 4 bases; unmatched bases: 8. TCRdb re-derived calls from the 5' RACE reads in MiXCR, one entry per CDR3 protein. This table has 130,000 to 150,000 distinct CDR3 sequences, 15% to 20% appearing once. This chain connects TRBV7-6 to TRBJ1-6, with 7 bases aligning to TRBD1. The sample taken for sequencing was PBMCs or a T cell subset sorted from them (not recorded which). The source is an adult woman who had mild COVID-19 (a few samples of this study predate the infection). Cell type and time point are not known. CDR3: CASSLQGGGYNSPLHF. CDR3 nucleotides: TGTGCCAGCAGCCTCCAAGGGGGCGGGTATAATTCACCCCTCCACTTT.